Below, 10 T cell receptor beta chains from the same sample are listed, as sequenced in a study of cytomegalovirus exposure and HLA in healthy donors. Researchers ran the PCR with 60 Vbeta and 13 Jbeta primers. Repertoires were generated with immunoSEQ multiplex PCR, while TCRdb's copy carries only in-frame clones and drops some. This table holds around 280,000 clones, about 87% found once. The sample comprised PBMCs. The receptor set was obtained from a young woman in good health and CMV-seronegative.

The J gene is TRBJ1-2, the V gene TRBV7-9; 10 nucleotides agree with TRBD1. Germline V gene sequence: CDR1 SEHNR, CDR2 FQNEAQ (reference sequence). The CDR3 length is 17 residues. V gave up 3 bases and J gave up 3 bases; unmatched junction bases: 10. The DNA of the CDR3 is TGTGCCAGCAGCTTCATACGACAGGGGGCGCGTGACTATGGCTACACCTTC. Translation gives CASSFIRQGARDYGYTF. Full variable domain (remainder filled in from reference TRBV7-9 and TRBJ1-2): DTGVSQNPRHKITKRGQNVTFRCDPISEHNRLYWYRQTLGQGPEFLTYFQNEAQLEKSRLLSDRFSAERPKGSFSTLEIQRTEQGDSAMYLCASSFIRQGARDYGYTFGSGTRLTVV.

The chain joins TRBV10-3 to TRBJ1-1, with D possibly TRBD1 on 5 matching bases. Per the germline V gene, CDR1 is ENHRY and CDR2 is SYGVKD. V lost 4 bases and J 3 bases, leaving 15 bases between the germline ends. This CDR3 spans 15 amino acids. The CDR3 spells CAISAGRAPYTEAFF. DNA for the CDR3: TGTGCCATCAGTGCGGGCAGGGCGCCATACACTGAAGCTTTCTTT.

This clone showed up just once. The chain is built from TRBV19 and TRBJ2-1; D may be TRBD2 (5 bases). This CDR3 region has 14 residues. Germline-derived CDR1 and CDR2 are LNHDA and SQIVND (reference sequence). Deletions cut 7 bases from V and 2 bases from J, with 12 bases between. DNA of the CDR3: TGTGCCAGTAACCCCGGGATACCCTACAATGAGCAGTTCTTC. This translates into CASNPGIPYNEQFF.

About this clone: The same CDR3 also results from other DNA sequences found in this sample. This chain joins TRBV11-2 and TRBJ1-3, with D possibly TRBD1 on 6 matching bases. CDR3 length: 15 residues. The germline V gene has CDR1 SGHAT and CDR2 FQNNGV. V gave up 2 bases and J gave up 0 bases, with 8 bases separating them. The CDR3 protein is CASSLNRASGNTIYF. DNA for the CDR3: TGTGCCAGCAGCTTAAACAGGGCCTCTGGAAACACCATATATTTT. Using reference TRBV11-2 and TRBJ1-3 for the parts outside the CDR3, the full variable domain is EAGVAQSPRYKIIEKRQSVAFWCNPISGHATLYWYQQILGQGPKLLIQFQNNGVVDDSQLPKDRFSAERLKGVDSTLKIQPAKLEDSAVYLCASSLNRASGNTIYFGEGSWLTVV.

The chain couples TRBV7-9 to TRBJ1-1; tentative D call: TRBD1 (6 bases). The length of the CDR3 is 13 residues. V was cut by 5 bases and J by 5 bases, with 12 bases left in between. From germline, CDR1 is SEHNR and CDR2 FQNEAQ (reference sequence). The CDR3 DNA sequence: TGTGCCAGCAGCGGGGGGGCGCTGACTGAAGCTTTCTTT. This gives the protein CASSGGALTEAFF.

V is TRBV5-5 and J is TRBJ2-3; no clear D. The CDR3 runs to 12 residues. Trimming took 2 bases from V and 4 from J, leaving 5 bases between them. Germline CDR1 SGHKS, CDR2 YYEKEE (reference sequence). The CDR3 region is CASSFTADTQYF. CDR3 nucleotides: TGTGCCAGCAGCTTTACTGCAGATACGCAGTATTTT. The variable domain in full, with the rest retrieved from reference TRBV5-5 and TRBJ2-3, is DAGVTQSPTHLIKTRGQQVTLRCSPISGHKSVSWYQQVLGQGPQFIFQYYEKEERGRGNFPDRFSARQFPNYSSELNVNALLLGDSALYLCASSFTADTQYFGPGTRLTVL.

The chain is built from TRBV5-1 and TRBJ2-1; TRBD1 aligns across 12 bases. Losses at the gene ends were 3 bases for V and 5 bases for J; bases not matched to a gene: 12. This CDR3 has 18 amino acids. Per the germline V gene, CDR1 is SGHRS and CDR2 is YFSETQ. CDR3 sequence reads: CASSSKGTGGLTNNEQFF. The CDR3 DNA reads as TGCGCCAGCAGCTCCAAAGGGACAGGGGGCTTAACGAACAATGAGCAGTTCTTC.

The chain is built from TRBV10-3 and TRBJ2-1; 7 bases are shared with TRBD2. This CDR3 has 14 residues. The V gene's germline CDR1 is ENHRY and CDR2 SYGVKD. V shed 0 bases, J shed 9 bases, and the junction held 5 bases outside the gene matches. CDR3 protein: CAISESGASGEQFF. DNA for the CDR3: TGTGCCATCAGTGAGTCTGGTGCTAGCGGTGAGCAGTTCTTC.

This chain connects TRBV28 to TRBJ1-1; 8 nucleotides line up with TRBD1. This CDR3 contains 15 residues. Unmatched junction bases numbered 9, after V lost 4 bases and J lost 5 bases. CDR1 and CDR2 from the germline V gene are MDHEN and SYDVKM. The CDR3 DNA sequence: TGTGCCAGCAGTTCGCCCGCAGGGGGCCTAACTGAAGCTTTCTTT. This translates into CASSSPAGGLTEAFF.

This clone was seen only once. The chain has TRBV14 and TRBJ2-3; no definite D call. Deletions cut 0 bases from V and 2 bases from J, with 3 bases between. This CDR3 has 13 amino acids. Germline V gives CDR1 SGHDN, CDR2 FVKESK. The CDR3 DNA follows: TGTGCCAGCAGCCAAGACCTCACAGATACGCAGTATTTT. This codes for CASSQDLTDTQYF. Full variable domain (rest looked up from reference TRBV14 and TRBJ2-3): EAGVTQFPSHSVIEKGQTVTLRCDPISGHDNLYWYRRVMGKEIKFLLHFVKESKQDESGMPNNRFLAERTGGTYSTLKVQPAELEDSGVYFCASSQDLTDTQYFGPGTRLTVL.